What follows are 10 T cell receptor beta chains derived from one specimen sequenced in a study of CD8 T cells in ankylosing spondylitis. TCRdb re-called the 5' RACE reads with MiXCR, one entry per CDR3 protein. This sample has about 240,000 distinct CDR3 sequences; roughly 8.6% occur once, and the top ten carry under 7.5%. Sequencing was performed on blood, either unsorted or a sorted T cell fraction (not recorded which). The receptors come from a male donor with ankylosing spondylitis or in good health (not recorded which).

This clonotype appeared many times. This chain joins TRBV4-2 and TRBJ1-4; tentatively, D is TRBD1 (6 bases). Trimming stripped 0 bases from V and 7 bases from J, with 12 bases between. Germline loops: CDR1 LGHNA, CDR2 YNFKEQ. The CDR3 extends over 15 amino acids. The CDR3 sequence is CASSQDPGAREKLFF. In DNA, the CDR3 is TGTGCCAGCAGCCAAGATCCGGGGGCCCGTGAAAAACTGTTTTTT.

This clonotype has ten or more counts. This sequence joins TRBV6-1 and TRBJ2-2, with 10 bases matching TRBD1. The CDR3 is 16 residues long. V was pared by 6 bases and J by 3 bases, with 7 bases of the junction left unmatched. The germline CDR1 and CDR2 sequences are MNHNS and SASEGT. The CDR3, as DNA: TGTGCCAGCAGCCTGACAGGGGGCGCGGACACCGGGGAGCTGTTTTTT. Encoded protein: CASSLTGGADTGELFF.

This clonotype has just a few counts. V usage is TRBV2 and J usage is TRBJ2-4, with 9 bases aligning to TRBD2. Germline V CDR1 and CDR2: SNHLY, FYNNEI. This CDR3 has 16 amino acids. V lost 2 bases to trimming and J lost 2 bases; unmatched junction nucleotides: 4. The CDR3 coding sequence is TGTGCCAGCAGTGAAACCCTAGCGGGGACCAAAAACATTCAGTACTTC. Translating it yields CASSETLAGTKNIQYF.

In its sample, this clonotype was seen many times. V usage is TRBV7-9 and J usage is TRBJ1-4, with D possibly TRBD1 on 5 matching bases. Germline-derived CDR1 and CDR2 are SEHNR and FQNEAQ (reference sequence). V shed 2 bases and J shed 0 bases, with 10 bases lying between them. The CDR3 loop spans 16 amino acids. CDR3 in amino acids: CASSLIREATNEKLFF. CDR3 sequence (DNA): TGTGCCAGCAGCTTAATCAGGGAGGCAACTAATGAAAAACTGTTTTTT.

This clonotype was recorded many times. The V gene is TRBV7-6, the J gene TRBJ2-7; possibly TRBD1 or TRBD2 for D (5 bases each). Looked up from germline, CDR1 is SGHVS and CDR2 is FNYEAQ. V lost 1 base, J lost 0 bases, and 13 bases lay in between. CDR3 length: 16 residues. CDR3 in amino acids: CASSLEGNEGSYEQYF. For the CDR3, the DNA is TGTGCCAGCAGCTTAGAGGGGAATGAGGGCTCCTACGAGCAGTACTTC.

The chain links TRBV30 to TRBJ2-1; 14 bases are a match to TRBD2. This CDR3 is built from 16 residues. Germline trimming cut 3 bases from V and 4 bases from J; bases unmatched to any gene: 5. CDR1 and CDR2 (germline): GTSNPN, SVGIG (reference sequence). The CDR3 sequence is CAWSPGLAGAYNEQFF. Here the CDR3 DNA reads TGTGCCTGGAGCCCGGGACTAGCGGGAGCTTACAATGAGCAGTTCTTC. The full variable domain, with the rest looked up from reference TRBV30 and TRBJ2-1, is SQTIHQWPATLVQPVGSPLSLECTVEGTSNPNLYWYRQAAGRGLQLLFYSVGIGQISSEVPQNLSASRPQDRQFILSSKKLLLSDSGFYLCAWSPGLAGAYNEQFFGPGTRLTVL.

The rearrangement uses TRBV5-1 and TRBJ1-1; 7 nucleotides align to TRBD1. Per the germline V gene, CDR1 is SGHRS and CDR2 is YFSETQ. The CDR3 consists of 14 residues. Unmatched junction bases numbered 3, after V lost 4 bases and J lost 0 bases. CDR3: CASSKGQMNTEAFF. The CDR3 coding sequence is TGCGCCAGCAGCAAGGGACAGATGAACACTGAAGCTTTCTTT.

This clonotype showed up many times. The genes are TRBV12-3 or TRBV12-4 and TRBJ1-1; D uncertain. The CDR3 covers 12 residues. V was cut by 4 bases and J by 3 bases, with 6 bases left in between. The CDR3 sequence is CASSSGDTEAFF. The DNA for the CDR3 is TGTGCCAGCAGTTCGGGAGACACTGAAGCTTTCTTT.

This clonotype was seen many times. The V and J genes are TRBV25-1 and TRBJ2-2, with D perhaps matching TRBD1 or TRBD2 (6 bases each). Trimming stripped 2 bases from V and 5 bases from J, with 9 bases between. Germline V gene sequence: CDR1 MGHDK, CDR2 SYGVNS. The CDR3 has 14 amino acids. The CDR3 sequence: CASSEGGRTGELFF. The CDR3 bases are TGTGCCAGCAGTGAAGGGGGGCGAACCGGGGAGCTGTTTTTT.

This clonotype was seen ten or more times. This rearrangement joins TRBV6-2 or TRBV6-3 to TRBJ2-1, with 7 nucleotides matching TRBD2. CDR1 MNHEY and CDR2 SVGEGT come from the germline V gene. CDR3 size: 16 residues. Unmatched junction bases numbered 9, after V lost 7 bases and J lost 0 bases. The CDR3 DNA reads as TGTGCCAGCATCTTATCGGGCGGGAGCTCCTACAATGAGCAGTTCTTC. This sequence encodes CASILSGGSSYNEQFF.